The 29 T cell receptor beta chains reported below all come from one sample, sequenced in a study of T cell repertoires in cytomegalovirus infection. MiXCR, applied by TCRdb to the reads, yields one record per CDR3 protein. The profile shows 400,000 or so distinct CDR3 sequences, approximately 32% of them singletons. Sample: PBMCs. The receptors were sampled from a human donor in good health (CMV status not recorded). Some clones in this sample may be carry-over from other donors' samples.

The CDR3 DNA follows: TGTGCCACCAGTGATTTTTCGTCTGGTGGGACGGAGACCCAGTACTTC. Encoded protein: CATSDFSSGGTETQYF. The chain uses TRBV24-1 and TRBJ2-5; possibly TRBD1 or TRBD2 for D (5 bases each). V was shortened by 1 base and J by 5 bases, with 16 bases between the two germline ends. Germline loops: CDR1 KGHDR, CDR2 SFDVKD. The CDR3 sequence is 16 residues long.

On this clonotype itself: Mismatch with germline at one junction end may stem from a read error. The chain combines TRBV29-1 with TRBJ1-1, with TRBD1 as a possible D gene (6 bases). Germline-derived CDR1 and CDR2 are SQVTM and ANQGSEA. The CDR3 covers 15 residues. The CDR3 is CSVAGMRQGNTEAVF. The CDR3, as DNA: TGCAGCGTTGCGGGGATGAGGCAGGGGAACACTGAAGCTGTCTTT.

This clonotype was observed a few times. The chain couples TRBV2 to TRBJ2-7; D is perhaps TRBD1 (7 bases). From germline, CDR1 is SNHLY and CDR2 FYNNEI. This CDR3 region has 15 residues. Trimming removed 10 bases at V and 0 bases at J, with 19 bases between. CDR3 DNA sequence: TGTGCCATTTCGCGGGGCAGGGGGAGCTCCTACGAGCAGTACTTC. As protein: CAISRGRGSSYEQYF.

This clonotype has just a few counts. The genes are TRBV6-5 and TRBJ2-1; D uncertain. Germline-derived CDR1 and CDR2 are MNHEY and SVGAGI. The CDR3 runs 13 residues. V lost 2 bases and J lost 8, with 10 bases in between. CDR3 in amino acids: CASSYNPRDEQFF. Written as DNA, the CDR3 is TGTGCCAGCAGTTACAACCCAAGGGATGAGCAGTTCTTC.

The count of this clonotype is one. Just one base apart from a much larger clone, this may be a read error. For the CDR3, the DNA is TGTGCCAGCATCCCGTCGGGGAACTCCTACGAGCAGTACTTC. Its translation is CASIPSGNSYEQYF. This chain uses TRBV7-9 with TRBJ2-7, with D maybe TRBD2 (5 bases). V lost 7 bases and J 0 bases, leaving 13 bases between the germline ends. The CDR3 covers 14 residues. Germline V CDR1 and CDR2: SEHNR, FQNEAQ (reference sequence).

This clonotype was counted only a few times. An end of the junction differs from the germline gene, which may be a read error. The rearrangement links TRBV12-3 or TRBV12-4 to TRBJ1-2, with D unresolved. CDR3 length: 10 residues. This CDR3 is CASSYGELDF. For the CDR3, the DNA is TGTGCCAGCAGTTATGGGGAGCTCGACTTC.

Concerning this clonotype itself: This may be a read error: a much more frequent sequence differs by one nucleotide. This chain joins TRBV7-2 and TRBJ2-2; 9 bases agree with TRBD2. V shed 4 bases and J 5 bases; nucleotides not matched to a gene: 5. The CDR3 sequence is 15 residues long. Germline loops: CDR1 SGHTA, CDR2 FQGNSA. The CDR3 nucleotides are TGTGCCAGCAGCTGCGCGGGGGGGCTAACCGGGGAGCTGTTTTTT. Amino acids: CASSCAGGLTGELFF. The entire variable domain, with the rest obtained from reference TRBV7-2 and TRBJ2-2, is as follows: GAGVSQSPSNKVTEKGKDVELRCDPISGHTALYWYRQSLGQGLEFLIYFQGNSAPDKSGLPSDRFSAERTGGSVSTLTIQRTQQEDSAVYLCASSCAGGLTGELFFGEGSRLTVL.

This rearrangement joins TRBV20-1 to TRBJ1-2; perhaps TRBD1 as D (5 bases). The V and J ends lost 0 bases and 8 bases respectively, with 10 bases between them. Germline V gives CDR1 DFQATT, CDR2 SNEGSKA (reference sequence). The CDR3 is made up of 12 amino acids. CDR3 coding DNA: TGCAGTGCTAGAGAGAGGGGTCTGGGCTACACCTTC. Protein product: CSARERGLGYTF.

This clonotype has only a few counts. The chain carries TRBV6-2 or TRBV6-3 and TRBJ1-5, with TRBD1 matching over 7 bases. The CDR3 contains 15 residues. Germline V gene sequence: CDR1 MNHEY, CDR2 SVGEGT. With V trimmed by 4 bases and J by 2 bases, 5 bases remained unmatched. Here the CDR3 DNA reads TGTGCCAGCAGTTCCCTTGACAGGGGCAATCAGCCCCAGCATTTT. This codes for CASSSLDRGNQPQHF.

The J gene is TRBJ2-3, the V gene TRBV7-3; TRBD2 aligns across 10 bases. The CDR3 has 16 residues. Looked up from germline, CDR1 is SGHTA and CDR2 is FQGTGA. The trim removed 0 bases at V and 6 bases at J, leaving 6 bases unmatched. The CDR3 coding sequence is TGTGCCAGCAGCTTAACTAGCGGGGGGACCGGGGATACGCAGTATTTT. It is translated as CASSLTSGGTGDTQYF.

There are many counts of this clonotype. This CDR3 is CASSLRGSTDTQYF. As DNA, the CDR3 is TGTGCCAGCAGCCTCAGGGGGAGCACAGATACGCAGTATTTT. The chain couples TRBV7-9 to TRBJ2-3; 7 bases are a match to TRBD1. J was trimmed by 0 bases and V by 5 bases; bases with no gene match: 2. CDR3 length: 14 amino acids. Germline lookup yields CDR1 SEHNR and CDR2 FQNEAQ (reference sequence). Using reference TRBV7-9 and TRBJ2-3 for the parts outside the CDR3, the full variable domain is DTGVSQNPRHKITKRGQNVTFRCDPISEHNRLYWYRQTLGQGPEFLTYFQNEAQLEKSRLLSDRFSAERPKGSFSTLEIQRTEQGDSAMYLCASSLRGSTDTQYFGPGTRLTVL.

This clonotype occurred a few times. This CDR3 is CSARKTGATNEKLFF. The CDR3 region has the DNA TGCAGTGCTAGGAAGACAGGAGCAACTAATGAAAAACTGTTTTTT. The chain employs TRBV20-1 and TRBJ1-4, with D possibly TRBD1 on 6 matching bases. This CDR3 is 15 amino acids long. V was clipped by 3 bases and J by 0 bases, with 11 bases between them. Germline V gene sequence: CDR1 DFQATT, CDR2 SNEGSKA (reference sequence).

The chain links TRBV15 to TRBJ2-1; 8 bases are shared with TRBD2. Trimming took 1 base from V and 6 from J; bases not matched to a gene: 8. Germline lookup yields CDR1 LNHNV and CDR2 YYDKDF (reference sequence). The CDR3 consists of 16 residues. CDR3 sequence reads: CATSRGPGGAGNEQFF. For the CDR3, the DNA is TGTGCCACCAGCAGAGGACCCGGGGGGGCAGGCAATGAGCAGTTCTTC. Full variable domain (outside the CDR3, taken from reference TRBV15 and TRBJ2-1): DAMVIQNPRYQVTQFGKPVTLSCSQTLNHNVMYWYQQKSSQAPKLLFHYYDKDFNNEADTPDNFQSRRPNTSFCFLDIRSPGLGDTAMYLCATSRGPGGAGNEQFFGPGTRLTVL.

This chain joins TRBV24-1 and TRBJ1-5; perhaps TRBD1 as D (5 bases). The length of the CDR3 is 13 residues. V was clipped by 6 bases and J by 7 bases, with 12 bases between them. The germline CDR1 and CDR2 sequences are KGHDR and SFDVKD. Here the CDR3 reads CATSSREWQPQHF. In nucleotides, the CDR3 is TGTGCCACCAGTTCCAGGGAGTGGCAGCCCCAGCATTTT.

CDR3 sequence reads: CASSSEGAQDTEAFF. The DNA of the CDR3 is TGTGCCAGCAGCTCAGAGGGGGCGCAGGACACTGAAGCTTTCTTT. This chain links TRBV7-9 with TRBJ1-1, with 7 positions matching TRBD1. V shed 4 bases, J shed 3 bases, and the junction held 8 bases outside the gene matches. Germline V CDR1 and CDR2: SEHNR, FQNEAQ (reference sequence). CDR3 length equals 15 residues.

Comment on this clonotype: A much larger clonotype is one base distant, so this may be a read error. The chain joins TRBV12-5 to TRBJ2-3, with D maybe TRBD1 (5 bases). Trimming took 7 bases from V and 4 from J, leaving 9 bases between them. This CDR3 is 12 amino acids long. Germline values: CDR1 LGHNT, CDR2 FRNRAP. The CDR3 reads CASETRADTQYF. In DNA form, the CDR3 reads TGTGCTAGTGAAACCAGGGCAGATACGCAGTATTTT.

There are a few counts of this clonotype. The CDR3 DNA sequence: TGTGCCAGCAGTTACTCGGGTCCTTATCGGGAGCAGTACTTC. This encodes CASSYSGPYREQYF. The rearrangement links TRBV6-6 to TRBJ2-7; no reliable D call. Trimming removed 0 bases from V and 7 bases from J, with 13 bases in between. There are 14 residues in the CDR3. Germline values: CDR1 MNHNY, CDR2 SVGAGI (reference sequence).

In this sample, this clonotype turned up a few times. The V gene is TRBV6-1, the J gene TRBJ1-1; no clear D gene. The CDR3 sequence is 15 residues long. Germline CDR1 MNHNS, CDR2 SASEGT. V was cut by 5 bases and J by 3 bases, with 16 bases left in between. The CDR3 sequence is CASSTPGFGDTEAFF. As DNA, the CDR3 is TGTGCCAGCAGTACCCCCGGTTTCGGGGACACTGAAGCTTTCTTT.

In the case of this clonotype: It may be a read error: a sequence one base away is much more abundant. This chain links TRBV12-3 or TRBV12-4 with TRBJ2-1; D might be TRBD1 or TRBD2, each matching 6 bases. The CDR3 has 15 residues. CDR3: CASSLRTGRYTEQFF. The CDR3 nucleotides are TGTGCCAGCAGTTTACGAACAGGGAGGTACACTGAGCAGTTCTTC.

This clonotype showed up many times. The gene calls are TRBV12-3 or TRBV12-4 and TRBJ2-3; 10 bases map to TRBD2. Trimming took 6 bases from V and 2 from J; bases not matched to a gene: 14. The CDR3 is 18 residues long. In DNA, the CDR3 is TGTGCCAGCAGCCCCGCTTTGCTAGCGGGGGCCCTCACAGATACGCAGTATTTT. Amino acid sequence: CASSPALLAGALTDTQYF.

This clonotype has more than one count but fewer than ten. The chain is built from TRBV11-2 and TRBJ1-1; 8 bases match TRBD1. The V and J ends lost 5 bases and 6 bases, in that order; junction bases with no gene match: 8. This CDR3 is 14 amino acids long. CDR1 and CDR2 from the germline V gene are SGHAT and FQNNGV. CDR3 loop: CASSTDRVMAEAFF. The CDR3 nucleotides are TGTGCCAGCAGCACGGACAGGGTGATGGCTGAAGCTTTCTTT.

This clonotype was observed a few times. V and J are TRBV7-8 and TRBJ2-2; 8 nucleotides agree with TRBD1. V trimming: 10 bases; J trimming: 6 bases; junction bases outside the gene matches: 19. Germline V gives CDR1 SGHVS, CDR2 FQNEAQ. The CDR3 is 17 amino acids. CDR3 protein: CAIMKGQGDGIAGELFF. CDR3 nucleotide sequence: TGTGCCATCATGAAAGGACAGGGAGATGGCATCGCCGGGGAGCTGTTTTTT.

The chain recombines TRBV12-3 or TRBV12-4 with TRBJ1-4, with a possible D match to TRBD1 (6 bases). The CDR3 consists of 15 residues. V dropped 1 base and J dropped 7 bases, with 13 bases sitting between them. As DNA, the CDR3 is TGTGCCAGCAGTTTAGACAGGGCATATGGTGAAAAACTGTTTTTT. Protein product: CASSLDRAYGEKLFF.

This chain joins TRBV7-6 and TRBJ2-2; D unresolved. V was trimmed by 5 bases and J by 10 bases, leaving 11 bases between them. The CDR3 runs to 12 residues. Germline V gives CDR1 SGHVS, CDR2 FNYEAQ. The CDR3 region is CASSQVSPELFF. CDR3 bases: TGTGCCAGCAGCCAAGTTTCCCCGGAGCTGTTTTTT.

V is TRBV7-9 and J is TRBJ2-3, with D possibly being TRBD1 (5 bases). CDR1 and CDR2 (germline): SEHNR, FQNEAQ (reference sequence). The CDR3 is made up of 16 amino acids. V lost 5 bases to trimming and J lost 0 bases, with 15 bases between them. CDR3 loop: CASSPQGVTSTDTQYF. The CDR3 DNA sequence: TGTGCCAGCAGCCCGCAAGGGGTAACTAGCACAGATACGCAGTATTTT.

CDR3 nucleotides: TGTGCCAGCAGCCAAGCGGGGGCCAGCTCTAAGACGCAGTATTTT. It is translated as CASSQAGASSKTQYF. The J gene is TRBJ2-3, the V gene TRBV7-2; 8 positions agree with TRBD2. The CDR3 is 15 amino acids. The germline gives CDR1 SGHTA, CDR2 FQGNSA. J gave up 9 bases and V 5 bases, and 13 bases lay outside the gene matches.

This clonotype was picked up a small number of times. This sequence joins TRBV5-4 and TRBJ2-3; either TRBD1 or TRBD2 may fit D (5 bases each). CDR1 is SGHNT, CDR2 YYREEE, per germline (reference sequence). The CDR3 length is 16 residues. The germline V and J ends were trimmed by 3 bases and 2 bases, with 16 bases remaining between them. CDR3 residues: CASSWAGTHTTDTQYF. The CDR3 DNA is TGTGCCAGCAGCTGGGCAGGGACCCACACCACAGATACGCAGTATTTT. The entire variable domain, with the rest obtained from reference TRBV5-4 and TRBJ2-3, is as follows: ETGVTQSPTHLIKTRGQQVTLRCSSQSGHNTVSWYQQALGQGPQFIFQYYREEENGRGNFPPRFSGLQFPNYSSELNVNALELDDSALYLCASSWAGTHTTDTQYFGPGTRLTVL.

The CDR3 reads CASTLAVHAGGTNEQYF. DNA of the CDR3: TGTGCCAGCACCTTGGCCGTGCATGCTGGGGGGACGAACGAGCAGTACTTC. The V gene is TRBV7-8, the J gene TRBJ2-7; maybe TRBD2 (6 bases). The V end lost 7 bases, the J end lost 5 bases, and 27 bases lay between the germline ends. The CDR3 length is 17 residues. CDR1 and CDR2 (germline): SGHVS, FQNEAQ.

This chain links TRBV11-2 with TRBJ2-1; D is uncertain. Trimming took 0 bases from V and 8 from J, leaving 11 bases between them. The CDR3 totals 14 residues. Germline V gene sequence: CDR1 SGHAT, CDR2 FQNNGV. The CDR3 bases are TGTGCCAGCAGCTTAGACGGACCTTTAGATGAGCAGTTCTTC. Translated: CASSLDGPLDEQFF. Full variable domain (remainder filled in from reference TRBV11-2 and TRBJ2-1): EAGVAQSPRYKIIEKRQSVAFWCNPISGHATLYWYQQILGQGPKLLIQFQNNGVVDDSQLPKDRFSAERLKGVDSTLKIQPAKLEDSAVYLCASSLDGPLDEQFFGPGTRLTVL.